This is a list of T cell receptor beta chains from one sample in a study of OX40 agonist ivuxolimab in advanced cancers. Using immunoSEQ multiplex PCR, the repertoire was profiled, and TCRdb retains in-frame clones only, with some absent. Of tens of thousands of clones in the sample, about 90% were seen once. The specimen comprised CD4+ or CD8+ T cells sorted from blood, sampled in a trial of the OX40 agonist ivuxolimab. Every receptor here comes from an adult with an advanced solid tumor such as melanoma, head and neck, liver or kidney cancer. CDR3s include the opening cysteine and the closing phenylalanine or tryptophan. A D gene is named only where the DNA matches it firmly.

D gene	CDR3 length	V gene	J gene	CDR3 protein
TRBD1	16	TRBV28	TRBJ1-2	CASSFGTGGYVRGYTF
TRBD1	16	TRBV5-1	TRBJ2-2	CASSLGQGARTGELFF
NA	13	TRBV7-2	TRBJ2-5	CASTRGILETQYF
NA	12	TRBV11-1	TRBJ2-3	CASSFDRTTQYF
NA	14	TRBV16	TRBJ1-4	CASSPTTTNEKLFF
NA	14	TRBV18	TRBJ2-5	CASTKMTDSKTQYF
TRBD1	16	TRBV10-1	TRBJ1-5	CASSESGRGWNQPQHF
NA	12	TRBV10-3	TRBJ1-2	CAISVSEYGYTF
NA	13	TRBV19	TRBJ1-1	CASSKGQNTEAFF
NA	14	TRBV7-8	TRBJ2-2	CASRDREGTGELFF
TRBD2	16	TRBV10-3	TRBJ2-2	CAISELAGVGTGELFF
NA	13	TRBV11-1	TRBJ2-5	CASSLGRQETQYF
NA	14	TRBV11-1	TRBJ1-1	CASELITGLTEAFF
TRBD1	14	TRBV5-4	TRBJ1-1	CASSYRGANTEAFF
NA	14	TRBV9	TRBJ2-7	CASSVSDNSYEQYF
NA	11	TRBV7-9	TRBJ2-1	CASSFRAEQFF
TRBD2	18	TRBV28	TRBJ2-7	CASRGSRGEREIRYEQYF
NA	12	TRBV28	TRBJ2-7	CASSPLGFEQYF
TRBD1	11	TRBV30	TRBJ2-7	CAWGTVPTQYF
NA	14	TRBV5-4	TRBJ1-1	CASRGEGRGTEAFF
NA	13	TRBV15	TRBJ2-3	CATSRGSSDTQYF
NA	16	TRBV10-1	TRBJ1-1	CASLFRGSGMNTEAFF
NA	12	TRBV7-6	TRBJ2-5	CASSRDRLAQYF
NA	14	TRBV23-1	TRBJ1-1	CASSQDRMNTEAFF
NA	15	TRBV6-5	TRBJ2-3	CASSQRSGSTDTQYF
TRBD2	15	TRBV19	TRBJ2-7	CASSIAGGPPYEQYF
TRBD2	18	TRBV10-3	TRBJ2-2	CAISGSRLAGGITGELFF
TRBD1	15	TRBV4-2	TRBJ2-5	CASSQARGQGTTQYF
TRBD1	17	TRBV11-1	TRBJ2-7	CASSLMTGGLSSYEQYF
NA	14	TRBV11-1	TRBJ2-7	CASSLSAGRYEQYF
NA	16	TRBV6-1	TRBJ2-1	CASSDPTGRSYNEQFF
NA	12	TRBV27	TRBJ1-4	CASSSKGGKLFF
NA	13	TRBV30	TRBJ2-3	CAWTQVSTDTQYF
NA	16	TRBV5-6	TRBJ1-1	CASSLVPTALPNEAFF
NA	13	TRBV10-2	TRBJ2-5	CASSRDSQETQYF
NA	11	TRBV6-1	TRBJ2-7	CASSDLHEQYF
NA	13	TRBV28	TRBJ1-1	CASDTYGNTEAFF
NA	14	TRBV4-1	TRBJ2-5	CASSLGRVQETQYF
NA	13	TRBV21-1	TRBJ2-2	CASKPVCTGELFF
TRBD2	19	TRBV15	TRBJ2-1	CATSSMGLAGGTSYNEQFF
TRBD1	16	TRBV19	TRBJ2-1	CASSIPGAGGYNEQFF
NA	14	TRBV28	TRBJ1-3	CASSFPGGGNTIYF
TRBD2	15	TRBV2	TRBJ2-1	CASSEVGGPYNEQFF
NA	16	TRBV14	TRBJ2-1	CASSQSTSAARGEQFF
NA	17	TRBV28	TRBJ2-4	CASSGFEQSLAKNIQYF
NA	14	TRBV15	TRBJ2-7	CATSRFEVLGEQYF
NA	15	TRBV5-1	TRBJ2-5	CASSFLDPAGETQYF
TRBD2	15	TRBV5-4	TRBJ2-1	CASSSVSGRDNEQFF
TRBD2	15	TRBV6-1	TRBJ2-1	CASSSGRSSYNEQFF
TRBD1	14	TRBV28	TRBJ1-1	CASSPGGQAPEAFF
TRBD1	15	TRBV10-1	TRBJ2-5	CASSESDRDRETQYF
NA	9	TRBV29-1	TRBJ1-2	CSVEGGYTF
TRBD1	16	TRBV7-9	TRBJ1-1	CASSLAPGQGHTEAFF
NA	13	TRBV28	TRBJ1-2	CASSLIPNYGYTF
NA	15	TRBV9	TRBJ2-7	CASSPWGGGSYEQYF